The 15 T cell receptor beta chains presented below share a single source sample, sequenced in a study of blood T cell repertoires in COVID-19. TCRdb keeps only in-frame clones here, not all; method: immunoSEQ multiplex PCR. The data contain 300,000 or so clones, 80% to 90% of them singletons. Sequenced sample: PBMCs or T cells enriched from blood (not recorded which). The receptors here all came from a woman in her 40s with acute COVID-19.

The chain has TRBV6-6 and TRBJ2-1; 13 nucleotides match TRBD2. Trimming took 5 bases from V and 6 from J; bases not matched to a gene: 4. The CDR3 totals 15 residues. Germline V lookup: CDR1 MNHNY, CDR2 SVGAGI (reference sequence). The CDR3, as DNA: TGTGCCAGCAGTCCTGGACTAGCGGGAGTCAATGAGCAGTTCTTC. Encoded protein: CASSPGLAGVNEQFF.

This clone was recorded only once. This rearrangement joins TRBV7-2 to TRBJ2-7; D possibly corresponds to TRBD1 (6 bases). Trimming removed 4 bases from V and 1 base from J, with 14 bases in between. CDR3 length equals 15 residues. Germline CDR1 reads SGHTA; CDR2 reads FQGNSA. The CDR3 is CASSSLPGHSYEQYF. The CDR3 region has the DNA TGTGCCAGCAGCTCCTTACCGGGACATTCCTACGAGCAGTACTTC. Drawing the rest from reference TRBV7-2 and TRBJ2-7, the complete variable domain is GAGVSQSPSNKVTEKGKDVELRCDPISGHTALYWYRQSLGQGLEFLIYFQGNSAPDKSGLPSDRFSAERTGGSVSTLTIQRTQQEDSAVYLCASSSLPGHSYEQYFGPGTRLTVT.

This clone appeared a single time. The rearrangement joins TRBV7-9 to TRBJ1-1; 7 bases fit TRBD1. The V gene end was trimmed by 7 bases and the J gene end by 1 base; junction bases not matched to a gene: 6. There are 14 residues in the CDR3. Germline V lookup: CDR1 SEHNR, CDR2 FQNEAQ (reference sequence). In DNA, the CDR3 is TGTGCCAGCAACACAGGGGAGCGGAACACTGAAGCTTTCTTT. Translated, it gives CASNTGERNTEAFF.

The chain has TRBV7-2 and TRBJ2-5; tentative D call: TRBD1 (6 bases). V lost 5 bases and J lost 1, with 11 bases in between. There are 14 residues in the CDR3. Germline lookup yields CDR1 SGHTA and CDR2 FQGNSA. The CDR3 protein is CASSPPRGQETQYF. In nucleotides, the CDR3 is TGTGCCAGCAGCCCCCCCAGGGGCCAAGAGACCCAGTACTTC. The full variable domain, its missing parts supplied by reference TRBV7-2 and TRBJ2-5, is GAGVSQSPSNKVTEKGKDVELRCDPISGHTALYWYRQSLGQGLEFLIYFQGNSAPDKSGLPSDRFSAERTGGSVSTLTIQRTQQEDSAVYLCASSPPRGQETQYFGPGTRLLVL.

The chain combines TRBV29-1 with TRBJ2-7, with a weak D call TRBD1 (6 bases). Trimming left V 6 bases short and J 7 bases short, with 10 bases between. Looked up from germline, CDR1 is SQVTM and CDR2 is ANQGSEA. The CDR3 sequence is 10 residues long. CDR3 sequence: CSVRTEEQYF. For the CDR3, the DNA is TGCAGCGTCCGGACAGAAGAGCAGTACTTC.

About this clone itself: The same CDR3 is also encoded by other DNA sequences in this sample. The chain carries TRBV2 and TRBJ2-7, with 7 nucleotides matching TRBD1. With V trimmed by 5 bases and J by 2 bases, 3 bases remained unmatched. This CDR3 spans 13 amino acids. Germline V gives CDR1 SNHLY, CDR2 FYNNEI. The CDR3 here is CASSRQGAYEQYF. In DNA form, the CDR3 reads TGTGCCAGCAGTCGACAGGGTGCCTACGAGCAGTACTTC.

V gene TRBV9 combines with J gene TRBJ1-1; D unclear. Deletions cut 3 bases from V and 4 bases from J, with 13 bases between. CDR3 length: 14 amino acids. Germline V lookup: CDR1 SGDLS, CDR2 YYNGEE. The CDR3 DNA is TGTGCCAGCAGCGACCCGACGCCAGGCACTGAAGCTTTCTTT. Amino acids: CASSDPTPGTEAFF.

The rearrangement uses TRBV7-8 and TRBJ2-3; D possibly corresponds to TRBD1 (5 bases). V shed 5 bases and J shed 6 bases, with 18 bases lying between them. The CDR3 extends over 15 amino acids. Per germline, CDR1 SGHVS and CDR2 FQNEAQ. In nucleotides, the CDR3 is TGTGCCAGCAGCCTCAGGGATATCTCGGCTGATACGCAGTATTTT. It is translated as CASSLRDISADTQYF.

Here the CDR3 DNA reads TGTGCCAGCAGCCAAGATGGGTCAGCGGTCACCTACAATGAGCAGTTCTTC. This translates into CASSQDGSAVTYNEQFF. This rearrangement joins TRBV4-2 to TRBJ2-1; D is perhaps TRBD2 (5 bases). CDR1 LGHNA and CDR2 YNFKEQ come from the germline V gene. This CDR3 spans 17 amino acids. V lost 0 bases and J 2 bases, leaving 14 bases between the germline ends.

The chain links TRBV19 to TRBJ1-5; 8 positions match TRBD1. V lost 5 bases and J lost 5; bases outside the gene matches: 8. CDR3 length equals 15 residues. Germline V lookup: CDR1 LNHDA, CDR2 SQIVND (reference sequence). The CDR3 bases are TGTGCCAGTAGTCCGGGGGGACAGGCACATCAGCCCCAGCATTTT. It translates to CASSPGGQAHQPQHF.

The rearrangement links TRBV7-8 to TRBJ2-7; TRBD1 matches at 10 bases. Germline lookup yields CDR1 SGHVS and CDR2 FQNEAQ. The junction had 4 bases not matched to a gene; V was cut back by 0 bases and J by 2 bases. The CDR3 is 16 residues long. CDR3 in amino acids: CASSLATGGIPYEQYF. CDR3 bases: TGTGCCAGCAGCTTAGCGACAGGGGGCATCCCCTACGAGCAGTACTTC. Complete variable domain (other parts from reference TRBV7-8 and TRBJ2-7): GAGVSQSPRYKVAKRGQDVALRCDPISGHVSLFWYQQALGQGPEFLTYFQNEAQLDKSGLPSDRFFAERPEGSVSTLKIQRTQQEDSAVYLCASSLATGGIPYEQYFGPGTRLTVT.

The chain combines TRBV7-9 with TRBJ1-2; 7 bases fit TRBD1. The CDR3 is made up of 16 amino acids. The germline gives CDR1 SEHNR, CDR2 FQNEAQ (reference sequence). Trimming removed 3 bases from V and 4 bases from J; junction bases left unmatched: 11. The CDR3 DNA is TGTGCCAGCAGCTTGGCACCGGACAGGAGGACCTATGGCTACACCTTC. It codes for CASSLAPDRRTYGYTF.

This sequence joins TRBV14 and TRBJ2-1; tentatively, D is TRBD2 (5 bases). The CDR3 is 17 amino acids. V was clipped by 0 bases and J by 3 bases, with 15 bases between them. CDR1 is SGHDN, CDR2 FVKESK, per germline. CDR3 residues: CASSQDRGSHYYNEQFF. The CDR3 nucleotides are TGTGCCAGCAGCCAAGATCGGGGATCCCATTACTACAATGAGCAGTTCTTC.

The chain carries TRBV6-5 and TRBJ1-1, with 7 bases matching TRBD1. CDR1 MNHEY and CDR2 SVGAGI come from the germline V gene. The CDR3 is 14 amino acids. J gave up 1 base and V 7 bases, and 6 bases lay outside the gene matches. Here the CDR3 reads CASIREGANTEAFF. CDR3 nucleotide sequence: TGTGCCAGCATCAGAGAGGGGGCGAACACTGAAGCTTTCTTT.

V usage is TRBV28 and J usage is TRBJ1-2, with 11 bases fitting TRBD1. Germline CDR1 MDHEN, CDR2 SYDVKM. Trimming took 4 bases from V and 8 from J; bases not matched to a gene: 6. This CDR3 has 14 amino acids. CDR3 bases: TGTGCCAGCAGTTGGACAGGGGGCGTTGGAGGCTACACCTTC. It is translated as CASSWTGGVGGYTF.